This T cell receptor beta chain was captured by sequencing in a study of OX40 agonist ivuxolimab in advanced cancers. Background on the study: Participants averaged approximately 65 years of age (range about 23 to 80) and were around 85% male. Three patients had partial responses: one hepatocellular carcinoma, two cutaneous melanoma. Whole-study findings and limits: In CD8+ T cells, expanded clones were on average more numerous than in CD4+.

A remark on this clone: Its matching antigen is unknown.

V lost 4 bases, J lost 0 bases, and 17 bases lay in between. The CDR3 runs 16 residues. Germline CDR1 and CDR2: SGDLS and YYNGEE. Here immunoSEQ multiplex PCR was the method, and the copy in TCRdb shows in-frame clones only, minus some. The sample lists some 30,000 clones; about 90% were seen once. The sample consisted of CD4+ or CD8+ T cells sorted from blood, taken in a trial of the OX40 agonist ivuxolimab. This TCR was recovered from an adult with an advanced solid tumor such as melanoma, head and neck, liver or kidney cancer. The chain couples TRBV9 to TRBJ2-7, with D unclear. CDR3 sequence: CASSPLRQAFSYEQYF. The CDR3 coding sequence is TGTGCCAGCAGCCCCCTGCGGCAGGCCTTCTCCTACGAGCAGTACTTC.